Here is one T cell receptor beta chain with its context. Its antigen is unknown. The data were produced by immunoSEQ multiplex PCR, yet TCRdb's version contains in-frame clones alone and is incomplete. The sample holds fewer than 1 million clones, 96% seen once. Trimming pared 2 bases from V and 0 bases from J, leaving 7 bases between. CDR1 and CDR2 from the germline V gene are MNHEY and SVGAGI. This CDR3 is built from 15 residues. This sample is part of a study of shared clonotypes between healthy human individuals. Regarding the study as a whole: Non-shared clonotypes were found to have lower generation probabilities than the clonotypes that were shared by all four of the sorted-subset donors. Several donors showed sharing of around 5% of naive CD4 clonotypes.

The naive CD8 subset, CD45RO-negative cells positively selected for CCR7, excluded terminally differentiated effector memory CD45RA+ cells. This chain joins TRBV6-5 and TRBJ2-2, with unresolved D. The receptor's source is a man aged 25 to 40 in good health. Sequencing was performed on naive CD8+ T cells sorted from blood. The CDR3 region is CASSYRHANTGELFF. The CDR3 DNA reads as TGTGCCAGCAGTTACAGACACGCGAACACCGGGGAGCTGTTTTTT.